The 30 T cell receptor beta chains below all came from one sample that was sequenced in a study of metastatic and nonmetastatic thyroid tumors. MiXCR re-clonotyped the PCR reads for TCRdb. The sample consists of approximately 69,000 clones, 14% of them appearing once. Thyroid surgery was performed in patients who had received no treatment beforehand. Material: blood. These receptors were collected from a male donor with papillary thyroid cancer or a benign thyroid nodule (not recorded which). Some clones in this sample may be carry-over from other donors' samples.

This clone was counted ten times or more. The gene calls are TRBV27 and TRBJ1-5, with D maybe TRBD1 (5 bases). The CDR3 loop spans 13 amino acids. V was cut by 3 bases and J by 9 bases, with 12 bases left in between. Germline CDR1 MNHEY, CDR2 SMNVEV (reference sequence). The CDR3 sequence is CASSFGAAGPQHF. CDR3 bases: TGTGCCAGCAGTTTCGGGGCTGCTGGGCCCCAGCATTTT.

This clone has just a few counts. One end of the junction does not line up with germline, which may come from a read error. J is TRBJ2-6 and V is TRBV6-2 or TRBV6-3; D might be TRBD1 (5 bases). CDR1 MNHEY and CDR2 SVGEGT come from the germline V gene. The CDR3 covers 17 residues. The CDR3 bases are TGTGCCAGCAGGCGTGTACTACAGAGCTCTGGGGCCAACGTCCTTACTTTC. Protein sequence: CASRRVLQSSGANVLTF.

This clone was found many times. The chain uses TRBV18 and TRBJ2-3; the D gene is possibly TRBD2 (5 bases). Deletions cut 1 base from V and 0 bases from J, with 8 bases between. The CDR3 is 15 amino acids. Germline CDR1 is KGHSH and CDR2 is LQKENI. CDR3 protein: CASSPRRTSTDTQYF. CDR3 coding DNA: TGTGCCAGCTCACCACGAAGGACTAGCACAGATACGCAGTATTTT.

Note on this clone: One end of the junction fails to match germline, which may point to a read error. This rearrangement joins TRBV20-1 to TRBJ2-3, with a possible D match to TRBD2 (6 bases). The germline gives CDR1 DFQATT, CDR2 SNEGSKA (reference sequence). This CDR3 region has 17 residues. The CDR3 DNA is TGCAGTGCTAGAGTATTCTTACTAGCTGCGAGCACATATACGCAGTATTTT. Translated: CSARVFLLAASTYTQYF.

In this sample, this clone turned up many times. The CDR3 reads CASSSTRGPKGNTIYF. CDR3 in DNA: TGTGCCAGCAGCTCAACCAGGGGGCCGAAGGGGAACACCATATATTTT. V gene TRBV7-8 combines with J gene TRBJ1-3, with 8 bases matching TRBD1. The V gene end was trimmed by 4 bases and the J gene end by 7 bases; junction bases not matched to a gene: 12. This CDR3 contains 16 residues. Germline V CDR1 and CDR2: SGHVS, FQNEAQ. Full variable domain (rest looked up from reference TRBV7-8 and TRBJ1-3): GAGVSQSPRYKVAKRGQDVALRCDPISGHVSLFWYQQALGQGPEFLTYFQNEAQLDKSGLPSDRFFAERPEGSVSTLKIQRTQQEDSAVYLCASSSTRGPKGNTIYFGEGSWLTVV.

This clone showed up many times. The sample has other DNA sequences that encode this CDR3 too. The chain employs TRBV9 and TRBJ1-2, with 7 bases aligning to TRBD1. The CDR3 runs 18 residues. The germline CDR1 and CDR2 sequences are SGDLS and YYNGEE. J lost 1 base, V lost 4 bases, and 16 bases had no gene match. The CDR3 nucleotides read TGTGCCAGCAGCCTAAATTCCGGAACAGGGGACGTTAACTATGGCTACACCTTC. This sequence encodes CASSLNSGTGDVNYGYTF.

This clone has more than one count but fewer than ten. The chain is built from TRBV12-3 or TRBV12-4 and TRBJ2-7, with D uncertain. Trimming took off 1 base at V and 1 base at J, with 5 bases between the two ends. CDR3 length: 13 amino acids. The CDR3 sequence is CASSLVMSYEQYV. The CDR3 DNA sequence: TGTGCCAGCAGTTTAGTGATGTCCTACGAGCAGTACGTC.

This clone is judged medium-sized (0.01 to 0.1%). V and J are TRBV6-2 or TRBV6-3 and TRBJ2-1; 10 nucleotides align to TRBD2. V lost 3 bases, J lost 3 bases, and 5 bases stayed unmatched. The CDR3 loop spans 16 amino acids. CDR1 and CDR2 from the germline V gene are MNHEY and SVGEGT. The chain's CDR3 is CASSYPTSGVYNEQFF. The CDR3 DNA reads TGTGCCAGCAGTTATCCCACTAGCGGGGTCTACAATGAGCAGTTCTTC.

This clone was picked up many times. The junction departs from the called germline gene at one end, perhaps through a read error. The chain links TRBV19 to TRBJ2-3, with 10 bases lining up with TRBD2. There are 15 residues in the CDR3. Germline-derived CDR1 and CDR2 are LNHDA and SQIVND (reference sequence). The CDR3 DNA is TGTGCCAATAGTATTTTGGCTAGCGGGAGTTATACGCAGTATTTT. This codes for CANSILASGSYTQYF.

This clone has ten or more counts. The V call is TRBV7-2, the J call TRBJ2-2; 7 positions match TRBD1. V lost 5 bases to trimming and J lost 4 bases; unmatched junction nucleotides: 4. CDR1 and CDR2 from the germline V gene are SGHTA and FQGNSA. This CDR3 has 14 amino acids. For the CDR3, the DNA is TGTGCCAGCAGCCCGGACAGGACCACCGGGGAGCTGTTTTTT. Translated: CASSPDRTTGELFF.

This clone came up many times. V is TRBV24-1 and J is TRBJ2-5, with D uncertain. Trimming pared 4 bases from V and 4 bases from J, leaving 18 bases between. Per germline, CDR1 KGHDR and CDR2 SFDVKD. The CDR3 contains 16 residues. The CDR3 here is CATSDADPRARETQYF. The CDR3 bases are TGTGCCACCAGTGACGCGGACCCAAGGGCCCGAGAGACCCAGTACTTC.

The sample holds many counts of this clone. CDR3 DNA: TGTGCCAGCAGTAATGGACAGGGAGGAGGTCAGCCCCAGCATTTT. It encodes CASSNGQGGGQPQHF. The genes are TRBV6-1 and TRBJ1-5; TRBD1 agrees at 8 bases. Germline CDR1 is MNHNS and CDR2 is SASEGT. The V segment lost 5 bases and the J segment 6 bases; nucleotides outside the gene matches: 9. There are 15 residues in the CDR3.

This clone was seen many times. The CDR3: CASSLIGGGGETQYF. CDR3 bases: TGTGCCAGCAGTTTAATCGGGGGTGGGGGAGAGACCCAGTACTTC. The V and J genes are TRBV27 and TRBJ2-5; D may be TRBD2 (6 bases). The CDR3 length is 15 residues. Trimming took 2 bases from V and 4 from J, leaving 14 bases between them. Germline V lookup: CDR1 MNHEY, CDR2 SMNVEV (reference sequence).

As for this clone: One base away lies a much larger clone, so this may be a sequencing read error. The sample holds other DNA sequences that translate to the same CDR3. CDR3 DNA sequence: TGCAGCGTTGGCGCGGTTGGGTCCTACGAGCAGTACTTC. Its protein product is CSVGAVGSYEQYF. The chain recombines TRBV29-1 with TRBJ2-7; D ambiguous. Looked up from germline, CDR1 is SQVTM and CDR2 is ANQGSEA. CDR3 length: 13 amino acids. V lost 4 bases to trimming and J lost 1 base, with 11 bases between them.

This clone was recorded at least ten times. This rearrangement joins TRBV7-3 to TRBJ2-5; D is uncertain. The CDR3 length is 14 residues. V gave up 2 bases and J gave up 1 base, with 8 bases separating them. Germline V CDR1 and CDR2: SGHTA, FQGTGA. Here the CDR3 reads CASSLGPVQETQYF. DNA for the CDR3: TGTGCCAGCAGCTTAGGTCCAGTCCAAGAGACCCAGTACTTC.

The sample holds many counts of this clone. The gene calls are TRBV24-1 and TRBJ2-5, with 9 bases that match TRBD1. The CDR3 has 16 amino acids. V shed 3 bases, J shed 5 bases, and the junction held 9 bases outside the gene matches. Germline V gene data show CDR1 as KGHDR and CDR2 as SFDVKD. For the CDR3, the DNA is TGTGCCACCAGTGATCCACCGGGACAGGGTTGGGAGACCCAGTACTTC. Translation gives CATSDPPGQGWETQYF.

In regard to this clone: With a much larger clone just one base away, this may be a read error. The V gene is TRBV14, the J gene TRBJ2-5, with D possibly being TRBD2 (6 bases). This CDR3 comprises 14 residues. CDR1 and CDR2 (germline): SGHDN, FVKESK. The CDR3 reads CASSFRGLKDTQYF. In DNA form, the CDR3 reads TGTGCCAGCAGCTTCCGGGGGTTGAAAGATACCCAGTACTTC.

This chain links TRBV15 with TRBJ2-1; D is perhaps TRBD1 (6 bases). The germline V gene encodes CDR1 LNHNV and CDR2 YYDKDF (reference sequence). This CDR3 region has 16 residues. V lost 3 bases to trimming and J lost 5 bases, with 17 bases between them. The CDR3: CATSRTPGQGNNEQFF. The CDR3 DNA sequence: TGTGCCACCAGCAGGACCCCCGGGCAGGGGAACAATGAGCAGTTCTTC.

This clone was seen many times. The rearrangement uses TRBV7-2 and TRBJ2-3, with D perhaps given as TRBD1 or TRBD2 (5 bases each). The CDR3 contains 15 residues. With 2 bases removed from V and 3 bases from J, the gap between germline ends came to 12 bases. Germline CDR1 and CDR2: SGHTA and FQGNSA. This CDR3 reads CASSLYGGGTDTQYF. The CDR3 DNA is TGTGCCAGCAGCTTATATGGGGGTGGGACAGATACGCAGTATTTT.

For the CDR3, the DNA is TGTGCCAGCAGTTTATCTACTGGAAACACCATATATTTT. Its translation: CASSLSTGNTIYF. The rearrangement uses TRBV28 and TRBJ1-3; D is uncertain. The CDR3 is 13 residues long. Germline V gene sequence: CDR1 MDHEN, CDR2 SYDVKM. Trimming pared 1 base from V and 2 bases from J, leaving 3 bases between.

The gene calls are TRBV14 and TRBJ1-1; TRBD1 matches at 9 bases. Trimming removed 0 bases from V and 0 bases from J; junction bases left unmatched: 2. The CDR3 loop spans 16 amino acids. Germline V gives CDR1 SGHDN, CDR2 FVKESK. Here the CDR3 reads CASSQDGQGMNTEAFF. In DNA, the CDR3 is TGTGCCAGCAGCCAAGACGGACAGGGGATGAACACTGAAGCTTTCTTT.

CDR3 residues: CASSKEGGYTF. CDR3 sequence (DNA): TGTGCCAGCAGTAAAGAGGGTGGCTACACCTTC. The gene calls are TRBV3-1 and TRBJ1-2; D unclear. CDR1 LGHDT and CDR2 YNNKEL come from the germline V gene (reference sequence). Trimming removed 6 bases from V and 7 bases from J, with 9 bases in between. The CDR3 sequence is 11 residues long.

This clone was counted many times. The J gene is TRBJ1-2, the V gene TRBV5-1, with TRBD1 matching 7 bases. The CDR3 consists of 16 residues. After removal of 4 bases from V and 1 base from J, the junction contained 10 bases not matched to a gene. CDR1 and CDR2 from the germline V gene are SGHRS and YFSETQ. CDR3 in amino acids: CASSAPDRLRNYGYTF. The CDR3, as DNA: TGCGCCAGCAGCGCGCCGGACAGGCTACGTAACTATGGCTACACCTTC.

This clone was picked up many times. CDR3 protein: CASSPMTGNYGYTF. DNA of the CDR3: TGCGCCAGCAGCCCCATGACAGGAAACTATGGCTACACCTTC. The chain has TRBV4-3 and TRBJ1-2; TRBD1 might be the D (6 bases). The CDR3 covers 14 residues. The V gene lost 4 bases and the J gene lost 2 bases, with 11 bases spanning the gap. Germline V gives CDR1 LGHNA, CDR2 YSLEER.

Of note for this clone: This may be a read error: a much more frequent sequence differs by one nucleotide. The chain recombines TRBV4-1 with TRBJ2-1; no firm D call. V dropped 3 bases and J dropped 7 bases, with 19 bases sitting between them. The CDR3 is 16 residues long. Per germline, CDR1 MGHRA and CDR2 YSYEKL. This CDR3 reads CASSHATGGHWNEQFF. As DNA, the CDR3 is TGCGCCAGCAGCCATGCCACTGGCGGTCATTGGAATGAGCAGTTCTTC.

This clone was seen ten or more times. The J gene is TRBJ1-2, the V gene TRBV14; the D gene is possibly TRBD1 (5 bases). Germline V lookup: CDR1 SGHDN, CDR2 FVKESK. The germline V and J ends were trimmed by 4 bases and 4 bases, with 10 bases remaining between them. CDR3 length: 13 residues. DNA of the CDR3: TGTGCCAGCAGCCCAGGGTATCGCTATGGCTACACCTTC. Amino acids: CASSPGYRYGYTF.

For this clone: Being one base from a much bigger clone, this may be a read error. V usage is TRBV5-1 and J usage is TRBJ2-1; 8 bases are shared with TRBD2. V shed 4 bases, J shed 3 bases, and the junction held 6 bases outside the gene matches. There are 15 residues in the CDR3. The germline V gene encodes CDR1 SGHRS and CDR2 YFSETQ. The CDR3 nucleotides are TGCGCCAGCAGCCCGGGAGGGCCGTGCTACAATGAGCAGTTCTTC. This gives the protein CASSPGGPCYNEQFF.

The table lists this clone with a few counts. It may be a read error: a sequence one base away is much more abundant. The V and J genes are TRBV12-3 or TRBV12-4 and TRBJ2-4; the D gene is possibly TRBD2 (6 bases). The V gene lost 7 bases and the J gene lost 12 bases, with 16 bases spanning the gap. The CDR3 covers 12 residues. The CDR3 reads CASIPWGENQYF. Here the CDR3 DNA reads TGTGCCAGCATCCCCTGGGGGGAGAATCAGTACTTC.

This clone showed up many times. This rearrangement joins TRBV10-3 to TRBJ2-2; D is unclear. Germline V gene data show CDR1 as ENHRY and CDR2 as SYGVKD. Trimming removed 3 bases at V and 6 bases at J, with 8 bases between. The CDR3 has 13 amino acids. This CDR3 reads CAISEASAGELFF. The CDR3 DNA sequence: TGTGCCATCAGTGAAGCCTCGGCCGGGGAGCTGTTTTTT.

At least ten counts were recorded for this clone. The chain is built from TRBV20-1 and TRBJ1-1; a weak D match, TRBD1 (5 bases). CDR3 length: 16 amino acids. The V end was cut by 6 bases, the J end by 5 bases, with 25 bases between. From germline, CDR1 is DFQATT and CDR2 SNEGSKA (reference sequence). The CDR3 here is CSANIPGFFMATEAFF. CDR3 coding DNA: TGCAGTGCGAACATCCCAGGGTTTTTTATGGCTACTGAAGCTTTCTTT.